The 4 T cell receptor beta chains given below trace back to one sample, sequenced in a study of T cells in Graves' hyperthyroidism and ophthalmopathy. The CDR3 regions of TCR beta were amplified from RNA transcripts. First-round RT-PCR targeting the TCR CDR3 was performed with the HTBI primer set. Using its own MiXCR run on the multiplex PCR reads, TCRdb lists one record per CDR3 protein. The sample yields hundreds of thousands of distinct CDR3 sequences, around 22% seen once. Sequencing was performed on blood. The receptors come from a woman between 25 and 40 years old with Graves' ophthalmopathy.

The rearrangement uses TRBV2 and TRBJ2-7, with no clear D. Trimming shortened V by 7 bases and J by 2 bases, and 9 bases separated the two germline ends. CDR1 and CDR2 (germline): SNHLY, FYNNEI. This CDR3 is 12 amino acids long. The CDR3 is CASMSITYEQYF. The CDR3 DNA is TGTGCCAGCATGAGTATCACCTACGAGCAGTACTTC. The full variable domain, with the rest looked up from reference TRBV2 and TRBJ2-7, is EPEVTQTPSHQVTQMGQEVILRCVPISNHLYFYWYRQILGQKVEFLVSFYNNEISEKSEIFDDQFSVERPDGSNFTLKIRSTKLEDSAMYFCASMSITYEQYFGPGTRLTVT.

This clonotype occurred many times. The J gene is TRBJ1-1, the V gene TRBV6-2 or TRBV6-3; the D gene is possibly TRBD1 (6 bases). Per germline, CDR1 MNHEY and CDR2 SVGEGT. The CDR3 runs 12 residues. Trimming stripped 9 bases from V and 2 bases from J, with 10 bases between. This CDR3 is CARLQGNTEAFF. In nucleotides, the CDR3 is TGTGCCAGATTACAGGGAAACACTGAAGCTTTCTTT.

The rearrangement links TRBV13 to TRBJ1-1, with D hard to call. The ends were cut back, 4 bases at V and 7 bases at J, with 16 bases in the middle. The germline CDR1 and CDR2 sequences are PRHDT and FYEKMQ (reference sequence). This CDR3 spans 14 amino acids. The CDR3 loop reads CASSSSDGVGEAFF. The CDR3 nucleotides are TGTGCCAGCAGCTCCTCGGATGGTGTTGGTGAAGCTTTCTTT. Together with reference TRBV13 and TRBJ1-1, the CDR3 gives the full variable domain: AAGVIQSPRHLIKEKRETATLKCYPIPRHDTVYWYQQGPGQDPQFLISFYEKMQSDKGSIPDRFSAQQFSDYHSELNMSSLELGDSALYFCASSSSDGVGEAFFGQGTRLTVV.

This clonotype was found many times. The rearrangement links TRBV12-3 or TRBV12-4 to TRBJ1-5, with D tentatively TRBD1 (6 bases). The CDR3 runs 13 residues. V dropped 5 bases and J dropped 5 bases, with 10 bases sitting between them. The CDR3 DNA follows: TGTGCCAGCAGTCGACAGGACGATCAGCCCCAGCATTTT. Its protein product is CASSRQDDQPQHF.